The entry below gives a single TCR beta chain sequence along with its context. The data belong to a study of monozygotic twins with inflammatory bowel disease. No DNA is given; TCRdb re-called the 5' RACE reads and lists each CDR3 protein once. The sample has 440,000 or so distinct CDR3 sequences. Material: blood. The TCR originated in a human donor with ulcerative colitis or Crohn's disease, or a healthy co-twin of an affected twin (not recorded which).

The CDR3 loop reads CASSRAAAGTGELFF. The chain has TRBV7-3 and TRBJ2-2; the TCRdb D gene call, TRBD1, has no DNA to confirm it. This CDR3 is 15 amino acids long. CDR1 and CDR2 from the germline V gene are SGHTA and FQGTGA.